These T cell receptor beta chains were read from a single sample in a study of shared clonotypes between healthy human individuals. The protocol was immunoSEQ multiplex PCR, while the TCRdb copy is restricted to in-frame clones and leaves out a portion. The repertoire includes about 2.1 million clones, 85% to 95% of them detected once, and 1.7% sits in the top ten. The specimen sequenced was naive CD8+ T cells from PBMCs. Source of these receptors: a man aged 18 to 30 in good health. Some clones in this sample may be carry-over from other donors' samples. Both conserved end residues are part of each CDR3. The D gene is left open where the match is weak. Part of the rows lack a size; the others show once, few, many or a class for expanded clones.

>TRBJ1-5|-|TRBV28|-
CASSFRDQPQHF
TGTGCCAGCAGTTTCCGGGATCAGCCCCAGCATTTT
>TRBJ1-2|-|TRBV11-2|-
CASSFPLGINYGYTF
TGTGCCAGCAGCTTTCCACTGGGGATTAACTATGGCTACACCTTC
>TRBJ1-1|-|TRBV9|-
CASSVGGVNTEAFF
TGTGCCAGCAGCGTAGGGGGGGTGAACACTGAAGCTTTCTTT
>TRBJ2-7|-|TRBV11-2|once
CASSLPSPEQYF
TGTGCCAGCAGCTTGCCGAGTCCCGAGCAGTACTTC
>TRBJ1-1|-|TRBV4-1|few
CASSQDGGVNTEAFF
TGCGCCAGCAGCCAGGACGGGGGGGTGAACACTGAAGCTTTCTTT
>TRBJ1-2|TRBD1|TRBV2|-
CASTEVGTGDGYTF
TGTGCCAGCACCGAGGTGGGGACAGGGGACGGCTACACCTTC
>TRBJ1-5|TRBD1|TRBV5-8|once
CASSWRDSRFSNQPQHF
TGTGCCAGCAGCTGGAGGGACAGCAGATTTAGCAATCAGCCCCAGCATTTT
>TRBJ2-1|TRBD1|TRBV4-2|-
CASSQDHRGNEQFF
TGTGCCAGCAGCCAAGATCACAGGGGCAATGAGCAGTTCTTC
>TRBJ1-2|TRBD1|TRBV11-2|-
CASSLGQGYGYTF
TGTGCCAGCAGCTTAGGACAGGGGTATGGCTACACCTTC
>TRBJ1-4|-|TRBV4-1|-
CASSQLGGNEKLFF
TGCGCCAGCAGCCAACTTGGGGGGAATGAAAAACTGTTTTTT
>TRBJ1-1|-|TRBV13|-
CASSRPGEAFF
TGTGCCAGCAGCCGCCCGGGTGAGGCTTTCTTT
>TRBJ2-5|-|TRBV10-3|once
CAISEWTEQETQYF
TGTGCCATCAGTGAGTGGACAGAACAAGAGACCCAGTACTTC
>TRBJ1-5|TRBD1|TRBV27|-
CASSTGEYQPQHF
TGTGCCAGCAGCACAGGGGAATATCAGCCCCAGCATTTT
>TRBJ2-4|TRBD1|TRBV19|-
CASSSGQDLNIQYF
TGTGCCAGTAGTTCGGGACAGGACCTAAACATTCAGTACTTC
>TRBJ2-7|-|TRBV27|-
CASSRSRGAEQYF
TGTGCCAGCAGTCGCTCGAGAGGGGCTGAGCAGTACTTC
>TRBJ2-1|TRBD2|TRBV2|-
CASMETSGIYNEQFF
TGTGCCAGCATGGAGACTAGCGGGATTTACAATGAGCAGTTCTTC
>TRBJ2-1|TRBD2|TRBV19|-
CASSIYWTSGSSYEQFF
TGTGCCAGTAGTATATATTGGACTAGCGGGAGTAGCTATGAGCAGTTCTTC
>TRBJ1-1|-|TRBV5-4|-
CASSLRWDTEAFF
TGTGCCAGCAGCTTGAGGTGGGACACTGAAGCTTTCTTT
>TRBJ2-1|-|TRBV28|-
CASSPIYNEQFF
TGTGCCAGCAGTCCAATATACAATGAGCAGTTCTTC
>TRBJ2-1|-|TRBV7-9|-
CASSLVGQENEQFF
TGTGCCAGCAGCTTAGTTGGGCAGGAAAATGAGCAGTTCTTC
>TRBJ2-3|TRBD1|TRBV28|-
CASSLDRDRSTDTQYF
TGTGCCAGCAGTTTAGACCGGGACAGGAGCACAGATACGCAGTATTTT
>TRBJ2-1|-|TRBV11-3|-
CASSNDGTSYNEQFF
TGTGCCAGCAGCAACGATGGGACCAGCTACAATGAGCAGTTCTTC
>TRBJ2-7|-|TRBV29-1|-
CSVEETPAYEQYF
TGCAGCGTTGAAGAAACACCTGCCTACGAGCAGTACTTC
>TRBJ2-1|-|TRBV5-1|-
CASSFYGTRDRYNEQFF
TGCGCCAGCAGCTTCTACGGGACTAGGGACAGATACAATGAGCAGTTCTTC
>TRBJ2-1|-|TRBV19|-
CASSTSWEPYNEQFF
TGTGCCAGTAGTACCTCTTGGGAGCCCTACAATGAGCAGTTCTTC
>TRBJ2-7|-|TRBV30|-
CAWLAPGRESEQYF
TGTGCCTGGCTTGCCCCGGGCAGGGAAAGCGAGCAGTACTTC
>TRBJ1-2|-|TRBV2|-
CASSHGDTGYTF
TGTGCCAGCAGCCACGGGGATACTGGCTACACCTTC
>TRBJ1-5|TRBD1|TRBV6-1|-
CASSEPGTGGKPQHF
TGTGCCAGCAGTGAACCCGGGACAGGGGGGAAGCCCCAGCATTTT
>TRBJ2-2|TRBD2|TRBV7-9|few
CASTPDGRTGELFF
TGTGCCAGCACTCCCGACGGGAGGACCGGGGAGCTGTTTTTT
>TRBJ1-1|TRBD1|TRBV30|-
CAWRGTGNTEAFF
TGTGCCTGGAGGGGGACAGGGAACACTGAAGCTTTCTTT
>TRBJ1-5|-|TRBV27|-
CASSLLGRGGNQPQHF
TGTGCCAGCAGTTTATTGGGCAGGGGCGGCAATCAGCCCCAGCATTTT
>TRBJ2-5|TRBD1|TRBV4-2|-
CASSQENRGAETQYF
TGTGCCAGCAGCCAAGAGAACAGGGGTGCAGAGACCCAGTACTTC
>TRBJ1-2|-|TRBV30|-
CAWSVRWDTSNYGYTF
TGTGCCTGGAGTGTACGATGGGACACATCTAACTATGGCTACACCTTC
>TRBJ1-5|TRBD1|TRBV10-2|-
CASSVDRPWGNQPQHF
TGCGCCAGCAGTGTGGACAGGCCGTGGGGCAATCAGCCCCAGCATTTT
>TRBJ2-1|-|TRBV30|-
CAWSGGHEQFF
TGTGCCTGGAGTGGGGGCCATGAGCAGTTCTTC
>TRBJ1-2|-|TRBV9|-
CASQGTENPNYGYTF
TGTGCCAGCCAGGGGACCGAAAACCCTAACTATGGCTACACCTTC
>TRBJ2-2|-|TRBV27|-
CASSLSGLNTGELFF
TGTGCCAGCAGTTTATCAGGGCTGAACACCGGGGAGCTGTTTTTT
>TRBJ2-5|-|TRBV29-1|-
CSAGKETQYF
TGCAGCGCAGGGAAAGAGACCCAGTACTTC
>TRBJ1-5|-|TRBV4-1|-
CASSQDSDPYHQPQHF
TGCGCCAGCAGCCAAGATAGCGACCCCTACCACCAGCCCCAGCATTTT
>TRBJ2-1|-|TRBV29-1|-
CSVEDREPDEQFF
TGCAGCGTTGAAGACCGGGAGCCCGATGAGCAGTTCTTC
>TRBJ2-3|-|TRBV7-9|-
CASSSMADTQYF
TGTGCCAGCAGCAGCATGGCAGATACGCAGTATTTT
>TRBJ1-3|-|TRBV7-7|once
CASSLALGGGGNTIYF
TGTGCCAGCAGCTTAGCGCTCGGGGGGGGTGGAAACACCATATATTTT
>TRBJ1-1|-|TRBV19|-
CASVRTQGPEAFF
TGTGCCAGTGTCAGAACTCAGGGGCCGGAAGCTTTCTTT
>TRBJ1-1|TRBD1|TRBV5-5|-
CASSSRDRNTEAFF
TGTGCCAGCAGCTCCCGGGACAGGAACACTGAAGCTTTCTTT
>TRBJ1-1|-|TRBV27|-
CASSLLNVNTEAFF
TGTGCCAGCAGTTTGCTGAACGTGAACACTGAAGCTTTCTTT
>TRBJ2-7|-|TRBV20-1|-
CSARDYYEQYF
TGCAGTGCTAGGGACTACTACGAGCAGTACTTC
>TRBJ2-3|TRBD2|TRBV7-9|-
CASSFTSGRWDTQYF
TGTGCCAGCAGCTTTACTAGCGGGAGATGGGATACGCAGTATTTT
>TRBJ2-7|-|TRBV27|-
CASPRGRGKDEQYF
TGTGCCAGCCCAAGAGGGAGAGGGAAAGACGAGCAGTACTTC
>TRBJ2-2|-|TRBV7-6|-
CASSNLPSGDTGELFF
TGTGCCAGCAGCAACCTGCCGTCCGGTGACACCGGGGAGCTGTTTTTT
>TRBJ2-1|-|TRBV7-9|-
CASSLVGTDYNEQFF
TGTGCCAGCAGCTTAGTCGGGACTGATTACAATGAGCAGTTCTTC
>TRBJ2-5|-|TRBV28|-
CASSSGTARWAQYF
TGTGCCAGCAGTTCTGGGACGGCCCGATGGGCCCAGTACTTC
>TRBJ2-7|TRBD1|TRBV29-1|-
CSVEDLPGQGAYEQYF
TGCAGCGTTGAAGATCTTCCCGGACAGGGGGCGTACGAGCAGTACTTC
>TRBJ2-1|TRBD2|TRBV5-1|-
CASSPSSTRSGRAYNEQFF
TGCGCCAGCAGCCCTTCATCCACACGTAGCGGGAGGGCCTACAATGAGCAGTTCTTC
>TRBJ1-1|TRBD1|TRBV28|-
CASNPTGVVTEAFF
TGTGCCAGCAACCCGACAGGGGTGGTCACTGAAGCTTTCTTT
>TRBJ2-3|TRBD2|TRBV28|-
CASSLMGTSGRKTDTQYF
TGTGCCAGCAGTTTAATGGGGACTAGCGGGAGGAAAACAGATACGCAGTATTTT